These T cell receptor beta chains were read from a single sample in a study of T-cell memory formation after mild COVID-19. Each CDR3 protein gets one entry after TCRdb re-called the 5' RACE reads with MiXCR. The sample lists roughly 150,000 distinct CDR3 sequences; 11% to 15% were seen once. Sequencing used PBMCs or a T cell subset sorted from them (not recorded which). All receptors come from an adult woman who had mild COVID-19 (a few samples of this study predate the infection). Cell type and time point are not known. Each CDR3 is given with its conserved first and last residue. Fields, in order: CDR3 length, D gene, clone size, J gene, V gene, CDR3 DNA, CDR3 protein. D genes are given only for firm matches. The size field is filled for only some rows; it gives once, few, many or a size class.

14 | NA | few | TRBJ2-2 | TRBV7-7 | TGTGCCAGCAGCTTCGCGACGGACACCGGGGAGCTGTTTTTT | CASSFATDTGELFF
14 | TRBD1 | NA | TRBJ2-7 | TRBV19 | TGTGCCAGTAGTATGACAGGGTATGCCTACGAGCAGTACTTC | CASSMTGYAYEQYF
16 | NA | few | TRBJ2-5 | TRBV2 | TGTGCCAGCAAGAGGGCAGGGCGACCGTACCAAGAGACCCAGTACTTC | CASKRAGRPYQETQYF
14 | NA | few | TRBJ2-2 | TRBV29-1 | TGCAGCGTTGAAGGCCAGGGCCTCACCGGGGAGCTGTTTTTT | CSVEGQGLTGELFF
17 | TRBD1 | many | TRBJ2-2 | TRBV11-2 | TGTGCCAGCAGCTCTTCACAGGGGGCCGATTGGACCGGGGAGCTGTTTTTT | CASSSSQGADWTGELFF
15 | TRBD2 | NA | TRBJ2-7 | TRBV6-5 | TGTGCCAGCAGCCTGAGCGGGGTCAGCTCCTACGAGCAGTACTTC | CASSLSGVSSYEQYF
15 | NA | few | TRBJ2-1 | TRBV11-3 | TGTGCCAGCAGCAATACCGAGGGCCCCTACAATGAGCAGTTCTTC | CASSNTEGPYNEQFF
15 | NA | NA | TRBJ1-1 | TRBV5-1 | TGCGCCAGCAGCCTAATGACAGGAGTGAACACTGAAGCTTTCTTT | CASSLMTGVNTEAFF
15 | TRBD1 | few | TRBJ2-1 | TRBV12-3/TRBV12-4 | TGTGCCAGCAGTCCAGACAGGGGGTGGAGGAATGAGCAGTTCTTC | CASSPDRGWRNEQFF
11 | NA | NA | TRBJ2-7 | TRBV30 | TGTGCCTGGAGTGACTACTACGAGCAGTACTTC | CAWSDYYEQYF
15 | NA | NA | TRBJ1-6 | TRBV9 | TGTGCCAGCAGTAGGGGGAATGCCTATAATTCACCCCTCCACTTT | CASSRGNAYNSPLHF
13 | NA | NA | TRBJ2-3 | TRBV29-1 | TGCAGCTCCCTCGGCGGGGGCACAGATACGCAGTATTTT | CSSLGGGTDTQYF
13 | TRBD1 | few | TRBJ2-7 | TRBV19 | TGTGCCAGTAGAGCACAGGGGGCTATCGAGCAGTACTTC | CASRAQGAIEQYF
16 | TRBD1 | few | TRBJ1-1 | TRBV4-2 | TGTGCCAGCAGCCAAGGGACAGGAGAGATGAACACTGAAGCTTTCTTT | CASSQGTGEMNTEAFF